The 25 T cell receptor beta chains below were found in one sample sequenced in a study of blood T cell repertoires in COVID-19. Some clones are missing from TCRdb's copy, which holds only in-frame ones; the method was immunoSEQ multiplex PCR. The table has about 92,000 clones, about three quarters seen once. Sequenced input: peripheral blood. These receptors were taken from a middle-aged man who had recovered from COVID-19.

This clone is a singleton in its sample. The chain is built from TRBV7-9 and TRBJ2-3; maybe TRBD2 (5 bases). From germline, CDR1 is SEHNR and CDR2 FQNEAQ (reference sequence). The length of the CDR3 is 14 residues. Trimming removed 7 bases at V and 2 bases at J, with 13 bases between. In DNA, the CDR3 is TGTGCCAGCACCGCCGGGCGGGTCACAGATACGCAGTATTTT. Amino acids: CASTAGRVTDTQYF.

The DNA of the CDR3 is TGTGCCAGCAGCTCCCTGAGGTCCTACAATGAGCAGTTCTTC. Its translation is CASSSLRSYNEQFF. This chain uses TRBV11-2 with TRBJ2-1; D not certain. With 4 bases removed from V and 1 base from J, the gap between germline ends came to 8 bases. The germline V gene has CDR1 SGHAT and CDR2 FQNNGV. This CDR3 has 14 amino acids.

CDR3 nucleotide sequence: TGTGCCAGCAGTGAAGCGGGGACTATATTCACAGATACGCAGTATTTT. This translates into CASSEAGTIFTDTQYF. V usage is TRBV2 and J usage is TRBJ2-3; TRBD2 aligns across 7 bases. CDR1 is SNHLY, CDR2 FYNNEI, per germline. The CDR3 is 16 residues long. V was clipped by 0 bases and J by 2 bases; unmatched bases: 5.

The rearrangement links TRBV7-2 to TRBJ2-1; TRBD2 aligns across 9 bases. The CDR3 has 15 amino acids. Germline V CDR1 and CDR2: SGHTA, FQGNSA. After removal of 3 bases from V and 0 bases from J, the junction contained 0 bases not matched to a gene. The CDR3, as DNA: TGTGCCAGCAGCTTGCGGGGGGGCTCCTACAATGAGCAGTTCTTC. It translates to CASSLRGGSYNEQFF.

The CDR3 nucleotides read TGTGCCAGCAGGTTCGACAGGGGGACACAAGAGACCCAGTACTTC. It specifies CASRFDRGTQETQYF. This chain uses TRBV7-3 with TRBJ2-5; 9 nucleotides line up with TRBD1. Trimming cost V 6 bases and J 2 bases; bases outside gene matches: 7. CDR1 is SGHTA and CDR2 is FQGTGA in the germline V gene. The CDR3 has 15 amino acids.

This clone was detected only a few times. The chain joins TRBV6-2 or TRBV6-3 to TRBJ1-1; D call uncertain. The germline V gene encodes CDR1 MNHEY and CDR2 SVGEGT. V lost 4 bases and J lost 0, with 12 bases in between. The length of the CDR3 is 15 residues. This CDR3 reads CASSSEGRMNTEAFF. The CDR3 DNA is TGTGCCAGCAGTTCCGAGGGTAGGATGAACACTGAAGCTTTCTTT.

This chain uses TRBV5-1 with TRBJ2-1; 7 nucleotides align to TRBD2. Germline V gene lookup returns CDR1 SGHRS and CDR2 YFSETQ. V was clipped by 0 bases and J by 5 bases; unmatched bases: 5. This CDR3 comprises 15 residues. CDR3: CASSLVSGRNNEQFF. Here the CDR3 DNA reads TGCGCCAGCAGCTTGGTTAGCGGGCGAAACAATGAGCAGTTCTTC.

The rearrangement links TRBV5-6 to TRBJ2-3; a weak D match, TRBD1 (6 bases). Trimming took off 2 bases at V and 5 bases at J, with 18 bases between the two ends. Per the germline V gene, CDR1 is SGHDT and CDR2 is YYEEEE. This CDR3 spans 16 amino acids. Written as DNA, the CDR3 is TGTGCCAGCAGCTTCTACGGGGACAAGGTAGGAGATACGCAGTATTTT. It encodes CASSFYGDKVGDTQYF.

The J gene is TRBJ2-7, the V gene TRBV6-2 or TRBV6-3, with 11 nucleotides matching TRBD2. J gave up 2 bases and V 5 bases, and 5 bases lay outside the gene matches. CDR3 length equals 15 residues. CDR1 is MNHEY, CDR2 SVGEGT, per germline. The CDR3 DNA reads as TGTGCCAGCAGTCAGACTAGCGGGGTAACCTACGAGCAGTACTTC. Translating gives CASSQTSGVTYEQYF.

The rearrangement joins TRBV7-6 to TRBJ2-3, with 7 bases that match TRBD1. CDR1 SGHVS and CDR2 FNYEAQ come from the germline V gene. CDR3 length: 16 amino acids. The V segment lost 4 bases and the J segment 1 base; nucleotides outside the gene matches: 8. CDR3 sequence reads: CASSSVQGIGTDTQYF. DNA for the CDR3: TGTGCCAGCAGCTCCGTACAGGGGATTGGCACAGATACGCAGTATTTT.

The rearrangement uses TRBV28 and TRBJ1-3; 7 bases line up with TRBD1. CDR3 length equals 14 residues. The V gene's germline CDR1 is MDHEN and CDR2 SYDVKM. Trimming removed 7 bases from V and 1 base from J; junction bases left unmatched: 4. The CDR3 spells CASTDRASGNTIYF. The CDR3 DNA reads TGTGCCAGCACTGACAGGGCGTCTGGAAACACCATATATTTT.

This clone was seen a single time. The chain couples TRBV7-2 to TRBJ2-2; a possible D gene is TRBD2 (5 bases). The CDR3 totals 14 residues. V lost 6 bases to trimming and J lost 2 bases, with 10 bases between them. Germline lookup yields CDR1 SGHTA and CDR2 FQGNSA. The CDR3 reads CASRLDGNTGELFF. The CDR3 DNA sequence: TGTGCCAGCAGACTAGACGGTAACACCGGGGAGCTGTTTTTT.

CDR3 protein: CASSLVGGGYGYTF. The CDR3 DNA is TGCGCCAGCAGTCTGGTTGGGGGCGGTTATGGCTACACCTTC. The chain carries TRBV5-1 and TRBJ1-2, with D perhaps TRBD1 (6 bases). CDR1 and CDR2 from the germline V gene are SGHRS and YFSETQ. The ends were cut back, 5 bases at V and 5 bases at J, with 16 bases in the middle. The CDR3 is 14 amino acids.

V and J are TRBV18 and TRBJ1-2; no firm D call. The ends were cut back, 2 bases at V and 3 bases at J, with 10 bases in the middle. This CDR3 spans 14 amino acids. The V gene's germline CDR1 is KGHSH and CDR2 LQKENI. CDR3 nucleotide sequence: TGTGCCAGCTCACCAGTTAGACAAGACTATGGCTACACCTTC. This codes for CASSPVRQDYGYTF.

The chain combines TRBV29-1 with TRBJ2-7, with 7 nucleotides matching TRBD1. CDR3 length equals 12 residues. The germline V gene encodes CDR1 SQVTM and CDR2 ANQGSEA. V lost 6 bases, J lost 0 bases, and 2 bases stayed unmatched. The CDR3 region has the DNA TGCAGCGTGAGGGACAGCTCCTACGAGCAGTACTTC. Residues: CSVRDSSYEQYF.

The V and J genes are TRBV14 and TRBJ1-6, with D possibly being TRBD1 (5 bases). Germline CDR1 SGHDN, CDR2 FVKESK. Trimming pared 5 bases from V and 13 bases from J, leaving 18 bases between. The CDR3 sequence is 14 residues long. The CDR3 reads CASSAGTVNAPLHF. The CDR3 nucleotides are TGTGCCAGCAGCGCGGGGACCGTGAACGCCCCCCTCCACTTT.

The chain combines TRBV7-2 with TRBJ2-3, with a possible D match to TRBD2 (5 bases). The length of the CDR3 is 13 residues. V lost 5 bases to trimming and J lost 2 bases, with 8 bases between them. The germline gives CDR1 SGHTA, CDR2 FQGNSA. The CDR3 coding sequence is TGTGCCAGCAGCGCCCGGGACACAGATACGCAGTATTTT. Amino acid sequence: CASSARDTDTQYF.

The table lists this clone with a count of one. The chain has TRBV12-2 and TRBJ2-3; the DNA was not used to check the table's D call, TRBD1. TRBV12-2 is described as a pseudogene. The CDR3 spans 14 residues. In DNA form, the CDR3 reads TGTGCAAGTCGCTTGGCCCCCGCCACAGATACGCAGTATTTT. Translated, it gives CASRLAPATDTQYF.

J is TRBJ1-2 and V is TRBV7-9; no definite D call. This CDR3 is 17 amino acids long. Trimming took 1 base from V and 2 from J, leaving 17 bases between them. CDR1 and CDR2 (germline): SEHNR, FQNEAQ (reference sequence). The CDR3 nucleotides are TGTGCCAGCAGCTTAGTGGGGAGTAAAGGGAGGAACTATGGCTACACCTTC. Protein sequence: CASSLVGSKGRNYGYTF.

The rearrangement uses TRBV19 and TRBJ2-1, with 11 bases matching TRBD2. CDR3 length: 16 amino acids. J lost 7 bases, V lost 7 bases, and 12 bases had no gene match. CDR1 is LNHDA, CDR2 SQIVND, per germline (reference sequence). The CDR3 bases are TGTGCCAGTACCCGTTATACTAGCGGGAGTGGGAATGAGCAGTTCTTC. Protein product: CASTRYTSGSGNEQFF.

J is TRBJ2-7 and V is TRBV6-2 or TRBV6-3, with 7 bases fitting TRBD1. CDR1 and CDR2 (germline): MNHEY, SVGEGT. The ends lost 5 bases at V and 3 bases at J; junction bases unmatched: 13. The CDR3 is 16 amino acids. CDR3 nucleotides: TGTGCCAGCAGTGTACAACAGGGGTATTACGGCTACGAGCAGTACTTC. Its protein product is CASSVQQGYYGYEQYF.

CDR3 amino acids: CASSLDARLAGGTQYF. CDR3 coding DNA: TGTGCCAGCAGCTTAGATGCCCGACTAGCGGGTGGAACGCAGTATTTT. This sequence joins TRBV11-3 and TRBJ2-3; TRBD2 matches 10 bases. Germline CDR1 is SGHNT and CDR2 is YENEEA. J lost 9 bases, V lost 0 bases, and 9 bases had no gene match. CDR3 length equals 16 residues.

The J gene is TRBJ2-1, the V gene TRBV2; D possibly corresponds to TRBD1 (5 bases). V lost 7 bases, J lost 4 bases, and 14 bases lay in between. The CDR3 has 14 residues. Germline CDR1 reads SNHLY; CDR2 reads FYNNEI. DNA for the CDR3: TGTGCCAGCACCACCGCAGGGATATACAATGAGCAGTTCTTC. Translating gives CASTTAGIYNEQFF.

The chain is built from TRBV29-1 and TRBJ1-2; the D is unclear. Germline CDR1 is SQVTM and CDR2 is ANQGSEA. Trimming cost V 2 bases and J 8 bases, with 9 bases left between them. The CDR3 length is 11 residues. The CDR3, as DNA: TGCAGCGTTGAAAGAGACGGGGGCTACACCTTC. It translates to CSVERDGGYTF.

CDR3 DNA sequence: TGTGCCACGAAATGGGACAGGGGAATCCATAGCAATCAGCCCCAGCATTTT. This translates into CATKWDRGIHSNQPQHF. The chain couples TRBV24-1 to TRBJ1-5; 10 positions match TRBD1. Germline V gene data show CDR1 as KGHDR and CDR2 as SFDVKD. Trimming took 10 bases from V and 0 from J; bases not matched to a gene: 11. There are 17 residues in the CDR3.